This T cell receptor (beta chain) was obtained from a study of cytomegalovirus exposure and HLA in healthy donors. Overall study: Previous work identified roughly 110 million unique TCR beta sequences from about 179 million T cells. Samples from HLA-typed donors yielded approximately 80 million unique TCRs in an early data release. Overall study results and limits: Immune exposure information comprised only CMV serostatus.

This clone was detected once. Its antigen is currently unknown. J was trimmed by 4 bases and V by 4 bases; bases with no gene match: 12. The CDR3 contains 16 residues. CDR1 and CDR2 (germline): SEHNR, FQNEAQ (reference sequence). It was with 60 Vbeta and 13 Jbeta primers that the PCR ran. The repertoire was sequenced with immunoSEQ multiplex PCR; TCRdb's copy has only in-frame clones and lacks some. The sample records roughly 190,000 clones, around 82% being singletons. The chain combines TRBV7-9 with TRBJ1-1; 7 bases fit TRBD1. Sequencing was carried out using PBMCs. This receptor was taken from a man aged 40-49 years in good health and CMV-seropositive. The CDR3 coding sequence is TGTGCCAGCAGCTACGGACAGGAGAACTTACTCACTGAAGCTTTCTTT. Amino acids: CASSYGQENLLTEAFF.